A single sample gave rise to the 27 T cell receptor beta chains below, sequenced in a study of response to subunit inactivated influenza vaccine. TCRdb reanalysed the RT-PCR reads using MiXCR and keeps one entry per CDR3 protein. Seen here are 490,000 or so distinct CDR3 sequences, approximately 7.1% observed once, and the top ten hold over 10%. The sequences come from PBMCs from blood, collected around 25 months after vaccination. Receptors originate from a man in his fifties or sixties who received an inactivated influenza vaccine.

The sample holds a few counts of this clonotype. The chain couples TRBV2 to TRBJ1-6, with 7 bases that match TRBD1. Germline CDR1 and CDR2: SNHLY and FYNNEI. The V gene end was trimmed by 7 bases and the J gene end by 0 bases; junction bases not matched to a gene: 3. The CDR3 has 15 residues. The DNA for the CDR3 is TGTGCCAGCAACTCAGGGGGCTCCTATAATTCACCCCTCCACTTT. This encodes CASNSGGSYNSPLHF.

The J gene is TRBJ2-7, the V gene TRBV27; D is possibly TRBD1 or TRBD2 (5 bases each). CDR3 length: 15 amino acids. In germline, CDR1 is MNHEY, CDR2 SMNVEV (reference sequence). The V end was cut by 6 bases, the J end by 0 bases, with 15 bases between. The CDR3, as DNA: TGTGCCAGCAGGGGGACCGGGCCAAGCTCCTACGAGCAGTACTTC. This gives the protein CASRGTGPSSYEQYF.

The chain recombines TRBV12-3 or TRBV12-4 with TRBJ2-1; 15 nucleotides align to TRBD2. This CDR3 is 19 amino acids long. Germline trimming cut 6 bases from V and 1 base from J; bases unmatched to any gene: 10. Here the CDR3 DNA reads TGTGCCAGCAGCCCAGTCCCGGGACTAGCGGGGGGATCCTACAATGAGCAGTTCTTC. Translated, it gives CASSPVPGLAGGSYNEQFF.

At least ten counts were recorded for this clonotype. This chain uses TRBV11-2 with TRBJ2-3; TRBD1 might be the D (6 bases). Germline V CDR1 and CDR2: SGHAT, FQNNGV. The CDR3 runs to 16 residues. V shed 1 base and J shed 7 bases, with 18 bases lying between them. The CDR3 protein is CASSLVPQGLRNTQYF. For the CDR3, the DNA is TGTGCCAGCAGCTTAGTTCCACAGGGCTTACGGAATACGCAGTATTTT.

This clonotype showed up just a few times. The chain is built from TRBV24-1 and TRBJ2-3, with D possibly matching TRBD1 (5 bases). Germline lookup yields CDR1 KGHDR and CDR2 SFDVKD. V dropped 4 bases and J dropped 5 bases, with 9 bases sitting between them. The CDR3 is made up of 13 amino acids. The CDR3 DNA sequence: TGTGCCACCAGTGACCCGGACAAAGATACGCAGTATTTT. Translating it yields CATSDPDKDTQYF.

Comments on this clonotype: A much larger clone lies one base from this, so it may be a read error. CDR3 loop: CATSRDHVYKQYF. The CDR3 nucleotides are TGTGCCACCAGCAGAGATCATGTGTACAAGCAGTACTTC. The chain links TRBV15 to TRBJ2-7; no reliable D call. V gave up 0 bases and J gave up 8 bases, with 11 bases separating them. This CDR3 is 13 amino acids long. Germline loops: CDR1 LNHNV, CDR2 YYDKDF (reference sequence).

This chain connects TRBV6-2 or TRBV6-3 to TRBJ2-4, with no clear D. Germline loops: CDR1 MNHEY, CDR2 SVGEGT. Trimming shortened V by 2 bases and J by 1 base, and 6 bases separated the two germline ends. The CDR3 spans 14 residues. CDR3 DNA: TGTGCCAGCAGTTACGATCTGGCCAAAAACATTCAGTACTTC. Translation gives CASSYDLAKNIQYF.

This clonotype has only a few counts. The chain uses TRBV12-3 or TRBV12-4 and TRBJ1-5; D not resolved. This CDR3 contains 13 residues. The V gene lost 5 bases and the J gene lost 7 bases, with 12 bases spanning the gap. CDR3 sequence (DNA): TGTGCCAGCAGTCCCCAACATAAACAGCCCCAGCATTTT. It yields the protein CASSPQHKQPQHF.

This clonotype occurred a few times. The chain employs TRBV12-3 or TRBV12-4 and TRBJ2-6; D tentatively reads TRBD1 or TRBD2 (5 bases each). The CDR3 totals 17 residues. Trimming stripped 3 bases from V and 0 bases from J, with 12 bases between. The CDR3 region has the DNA TGTGCCAGCAGTTTTGGGGACGCTTTCTCTGGGGCCAACGTCCTGACTTTC. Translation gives CASSFGDAFSGANVLTF.

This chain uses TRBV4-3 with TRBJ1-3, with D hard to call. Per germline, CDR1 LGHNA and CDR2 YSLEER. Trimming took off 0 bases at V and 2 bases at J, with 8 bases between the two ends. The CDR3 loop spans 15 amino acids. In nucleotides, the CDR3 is TGCGCCAGCAGCCAAGAGGTTCCAGCTGGAAACACCATATATTTT. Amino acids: CASSQEVPAGNTIYF.

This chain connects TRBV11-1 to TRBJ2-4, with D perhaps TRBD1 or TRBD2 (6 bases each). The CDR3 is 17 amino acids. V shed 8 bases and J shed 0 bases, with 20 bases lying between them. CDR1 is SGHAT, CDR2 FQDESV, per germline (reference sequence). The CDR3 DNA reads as TGTGCCAGCGGGGAAGGGGGTAGCGGACTAGCCAAAAACATTCAGTACTTC. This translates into CASGEGGSGLAKNIQYF.

Written as DNA, the CDR3 is TGTGCCAGCAGCGTAGTGGCTAGCGGGGACAATGAGCAGTTCTTC. Translated, it gives CASSVVASGDNEQFF. The chain combines TRBV9 with TRBJ2-1, with 9 bases aligning to TRBD2. The CDR3 totals 15 residues. V dropped 0 bases and J dropped 5; count of bases not matched to a gene: 3. Germline V lookup: CDR1 SGDLS, CDR2 YYNGEE.

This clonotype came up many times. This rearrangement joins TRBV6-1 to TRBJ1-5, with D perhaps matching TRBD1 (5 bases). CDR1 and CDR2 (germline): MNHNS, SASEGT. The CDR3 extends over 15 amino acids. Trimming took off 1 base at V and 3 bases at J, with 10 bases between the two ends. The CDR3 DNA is TGTGCCAGCAGTGAAGGAGACAGAAACAATCAGCCCCAGCATTTT. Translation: CASSEGDRNNQPQHF.

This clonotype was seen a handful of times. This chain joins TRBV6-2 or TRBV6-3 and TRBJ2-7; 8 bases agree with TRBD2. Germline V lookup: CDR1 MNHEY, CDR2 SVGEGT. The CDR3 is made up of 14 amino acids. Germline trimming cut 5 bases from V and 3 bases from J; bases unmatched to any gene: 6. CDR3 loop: CASSRAGVIYEQYF. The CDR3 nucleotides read TGTGCCAGCAGTAGAGCGGGAGTAATCTACGAGCAGTACTTC.

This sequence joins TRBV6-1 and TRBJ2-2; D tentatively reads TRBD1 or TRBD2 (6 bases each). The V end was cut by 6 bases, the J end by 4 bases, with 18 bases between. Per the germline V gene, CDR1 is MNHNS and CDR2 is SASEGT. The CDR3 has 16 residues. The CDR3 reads CASREGPGVGTGELFF. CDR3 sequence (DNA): TGTGCCAGCAGGGAGGGTCCAGGGGTTGGCACCGGGGAGCTGTTTTTT.

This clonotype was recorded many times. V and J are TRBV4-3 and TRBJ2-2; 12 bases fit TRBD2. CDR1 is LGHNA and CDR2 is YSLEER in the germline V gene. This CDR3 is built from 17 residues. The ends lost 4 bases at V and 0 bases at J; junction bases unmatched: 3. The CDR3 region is CASSPGLAGANTGELFF. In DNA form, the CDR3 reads TGCGCCAGCAGCCCGGGACTAGCGGGCGCGAACACCGGGGAGCTGTTTTTT.

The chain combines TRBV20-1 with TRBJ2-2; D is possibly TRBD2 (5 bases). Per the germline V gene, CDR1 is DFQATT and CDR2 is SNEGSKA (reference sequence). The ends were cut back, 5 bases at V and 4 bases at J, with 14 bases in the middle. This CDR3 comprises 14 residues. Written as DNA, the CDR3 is TGCAGTGCTCCAATGGGGAGTCCCACCGGGGAGCTGTTTTTT. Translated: CSAPMGSPTGELFF.

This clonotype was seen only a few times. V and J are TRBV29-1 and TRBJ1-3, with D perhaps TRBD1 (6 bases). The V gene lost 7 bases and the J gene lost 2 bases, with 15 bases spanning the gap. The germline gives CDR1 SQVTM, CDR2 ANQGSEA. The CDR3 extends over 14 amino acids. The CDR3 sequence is CSAQVGAAGNTIYF. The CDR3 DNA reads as TGCAGCGCCCAGGTGGGGGCGGCTGGAAACACCATATATTTT.

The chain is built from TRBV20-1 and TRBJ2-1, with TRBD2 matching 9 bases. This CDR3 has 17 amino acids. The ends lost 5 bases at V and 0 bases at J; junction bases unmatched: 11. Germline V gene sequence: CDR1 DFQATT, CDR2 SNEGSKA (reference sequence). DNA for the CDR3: TGCAGTGCTGGAGGACTAGCGTTGGTCCCCTCCTACAATGAGCAGTTCTTC. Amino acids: CSAGGLALVPSYNEQFF.

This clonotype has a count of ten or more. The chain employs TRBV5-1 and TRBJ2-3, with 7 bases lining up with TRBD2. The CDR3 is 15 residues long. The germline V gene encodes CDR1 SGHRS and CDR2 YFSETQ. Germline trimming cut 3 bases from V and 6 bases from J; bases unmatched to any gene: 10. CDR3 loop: CASSSGTTGGDTQYF. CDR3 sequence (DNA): TGCGCCAGCAGCTCCGGGACGACGGGGGGTGATACGCAGTATTTT.

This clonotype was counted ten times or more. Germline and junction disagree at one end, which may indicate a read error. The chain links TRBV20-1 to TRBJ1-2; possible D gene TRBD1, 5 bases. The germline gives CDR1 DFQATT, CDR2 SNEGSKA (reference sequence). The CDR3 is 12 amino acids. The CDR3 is CSASPTANSFQF. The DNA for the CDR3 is TGCAGTGCATCTCCGACAGCCAATTCGTTCCAGTTC.

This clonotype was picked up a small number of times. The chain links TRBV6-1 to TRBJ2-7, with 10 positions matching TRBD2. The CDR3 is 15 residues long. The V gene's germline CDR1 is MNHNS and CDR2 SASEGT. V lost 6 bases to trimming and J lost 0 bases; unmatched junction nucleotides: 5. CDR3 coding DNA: TGTGCCAGCAGCTCCACTAGCGGGATCTCCTACGAGCAGTACTTC. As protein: CASSSTSGISYEQYF.

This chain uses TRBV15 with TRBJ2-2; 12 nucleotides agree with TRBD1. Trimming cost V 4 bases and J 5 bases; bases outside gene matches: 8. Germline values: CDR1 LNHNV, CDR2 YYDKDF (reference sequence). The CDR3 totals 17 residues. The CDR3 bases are TGTGCCACCAGCAAAGGGACAGGGGGCGCGTGGACCGGGGAGCTGTTTTTT. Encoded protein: CATSKGTGGAWTGELFF.

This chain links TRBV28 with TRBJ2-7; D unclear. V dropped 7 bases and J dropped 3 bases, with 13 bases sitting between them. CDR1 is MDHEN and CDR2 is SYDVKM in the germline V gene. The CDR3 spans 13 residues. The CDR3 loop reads CASTRTDRYEQYF. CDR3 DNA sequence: TGTGCCAGCACCAGGACGGACCGCTACGAGCAGTACTTC.

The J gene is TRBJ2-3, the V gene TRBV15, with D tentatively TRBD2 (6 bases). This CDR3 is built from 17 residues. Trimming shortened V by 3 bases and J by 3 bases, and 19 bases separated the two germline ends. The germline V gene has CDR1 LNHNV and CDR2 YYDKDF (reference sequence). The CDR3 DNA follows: TGTGCCACCAGCAGCGAAGGGACTGTCCAACCGACAGATACGCAGTATTTT. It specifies CATSSEGTVQPTDTQYF.

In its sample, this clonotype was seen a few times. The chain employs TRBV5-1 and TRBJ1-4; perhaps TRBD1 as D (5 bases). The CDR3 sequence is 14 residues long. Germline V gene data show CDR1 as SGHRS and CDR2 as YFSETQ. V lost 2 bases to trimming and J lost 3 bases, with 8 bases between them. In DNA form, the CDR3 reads TGCGCCAGCAGCTTAAGGGGCCCTAATGAAAAACTGTTTTTT. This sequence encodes CASSLRGPNEKLFF.

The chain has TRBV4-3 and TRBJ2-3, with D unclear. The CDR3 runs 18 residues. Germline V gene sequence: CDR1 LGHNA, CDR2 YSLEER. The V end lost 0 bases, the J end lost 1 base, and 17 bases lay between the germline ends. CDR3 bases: TGCGCCAGCAGCCAAGAAGTTAACCGCAGGAGACGCACAGATACGCAGTATTTT. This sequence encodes CASSQEVNRRRRTDTQYF.